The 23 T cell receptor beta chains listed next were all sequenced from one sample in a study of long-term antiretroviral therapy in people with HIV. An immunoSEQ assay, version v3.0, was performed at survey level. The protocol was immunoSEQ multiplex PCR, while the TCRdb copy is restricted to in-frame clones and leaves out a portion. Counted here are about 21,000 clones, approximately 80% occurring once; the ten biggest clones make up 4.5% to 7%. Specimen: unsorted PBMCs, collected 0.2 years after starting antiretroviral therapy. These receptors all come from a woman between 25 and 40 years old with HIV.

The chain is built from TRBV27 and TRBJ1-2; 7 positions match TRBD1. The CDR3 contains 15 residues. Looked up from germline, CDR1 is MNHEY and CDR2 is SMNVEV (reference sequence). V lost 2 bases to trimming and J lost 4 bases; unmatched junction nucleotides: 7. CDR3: CASSLAGGVLYGYTF. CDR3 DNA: TGTGCCAGCAGTTTAGCAGGGGGTGTCCTCTATGGCTACACCTTC.

CDR3 sequence: CAWSVLPGGGPTDTQYF. The DNA for the CDR3 is TGTGCCTGGAGTGTACTTCCAGGCGGGGGACCCACAGATACGCAGTATTTT. The chain uses TRBV30 and TRBJ2-3; 7 positions agree with TRBD2. V lost 0 bases to trimming and J lost 2 bases; unmatched junction nucleotides: 11. The CDR3 length is 17 residues. Germline CDR1 and CDR2: GTSNPN and SVGIG (reference sequence).

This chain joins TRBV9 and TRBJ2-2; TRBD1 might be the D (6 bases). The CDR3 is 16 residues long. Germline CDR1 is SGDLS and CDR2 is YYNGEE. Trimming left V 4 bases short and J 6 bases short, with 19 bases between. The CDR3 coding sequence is TGTGCCAGCAGCCCGTACGGGACACCTCTCCCCGGGGAGCTGTTTTTT. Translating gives CASSPYGTPLPGELFF. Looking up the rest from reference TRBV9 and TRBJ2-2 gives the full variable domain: DSGVTQTPKHLITATGQRVTLRCSPRSGDLSVYWYQQSLDQGLQFLIQYYNGEERAKGNILERFSAQQFPDLHSELNLSSLELGDSALYFCASSPYGTPLPGELFFGEGSRLTVL.

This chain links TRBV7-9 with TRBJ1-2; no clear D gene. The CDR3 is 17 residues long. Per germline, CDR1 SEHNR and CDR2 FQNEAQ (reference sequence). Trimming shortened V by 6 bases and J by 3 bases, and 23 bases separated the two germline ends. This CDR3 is CASSNQEGQPTYYGYTF. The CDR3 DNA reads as TGTGCCAGCAGTAACCAGGAGGGTCAGCCCACCTACTATGGCTACACCTTC.

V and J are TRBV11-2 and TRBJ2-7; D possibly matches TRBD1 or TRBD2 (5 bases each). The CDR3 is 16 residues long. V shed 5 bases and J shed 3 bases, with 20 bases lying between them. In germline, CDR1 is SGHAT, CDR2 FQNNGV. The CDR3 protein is CASSPRGKAGLYEQYV. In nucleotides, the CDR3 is TGTGCCAGCAGCCCCCGGGGCAAAGCAGGACTCTACGAGCAGTACGTC.

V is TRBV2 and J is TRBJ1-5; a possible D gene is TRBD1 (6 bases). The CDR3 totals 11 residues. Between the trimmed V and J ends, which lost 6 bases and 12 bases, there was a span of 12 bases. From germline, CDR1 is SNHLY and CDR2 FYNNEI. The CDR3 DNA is TGTGCCAGCAGAACCGGGACATTCCAGCATTTT. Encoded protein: CASRTGTFQHF.

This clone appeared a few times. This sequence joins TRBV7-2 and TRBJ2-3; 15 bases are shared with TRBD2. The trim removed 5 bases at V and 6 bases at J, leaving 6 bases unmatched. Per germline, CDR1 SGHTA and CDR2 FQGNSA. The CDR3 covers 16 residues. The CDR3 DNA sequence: TGTGCCAGCAGCCCTCGGACTAGCGGGGGGGCGGATACGCAGTATTTT. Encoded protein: CASSPRTSGGADTQYF.

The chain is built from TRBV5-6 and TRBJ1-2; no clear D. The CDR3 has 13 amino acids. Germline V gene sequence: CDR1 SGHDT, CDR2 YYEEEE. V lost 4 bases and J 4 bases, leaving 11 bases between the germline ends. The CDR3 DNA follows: TGTGCCAGCAGCACGGACGGCGCCTATGGCTACACCTTC. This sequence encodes CASSTDGAYGYTF. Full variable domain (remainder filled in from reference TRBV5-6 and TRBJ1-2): DAGVTQSPTHLIKTRGQQVTLRCSPKSGHDTVSWYQQALGQGPQFIFQYYEEEERQRGNFPDRFSGHQFPNYSSELNVNALLLGDSALYLCASSTDGAYGYTFGSGTRLTVV.

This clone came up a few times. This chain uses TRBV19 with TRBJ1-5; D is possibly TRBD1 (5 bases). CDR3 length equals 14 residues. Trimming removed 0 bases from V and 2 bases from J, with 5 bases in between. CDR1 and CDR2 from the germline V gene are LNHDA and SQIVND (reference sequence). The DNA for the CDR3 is TGTGCCAGTAGTATAGAGGGGGGCAATCAGCCCCAGCATTTT. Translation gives CASSIEGGNQPQHF.

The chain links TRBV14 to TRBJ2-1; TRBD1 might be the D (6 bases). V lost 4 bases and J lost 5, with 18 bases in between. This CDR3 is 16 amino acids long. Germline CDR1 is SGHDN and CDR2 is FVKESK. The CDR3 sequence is CASSLLPGHGDNEQFF. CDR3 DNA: TGTGCCAGCAGCCTACTTCCGGGACATGGGGACAATGAGCAGTTCTTC.

The CDR3 is CASSYYAAYTDTQYF. For the CDR3, the DNA is TGTGCCAGCAGCTACTACGCAGCCTACACAGATACGCAGTATTTT. The chain is built from TRBV14 and TRBJ2-3, with unresolved D. The CDR3 totals 15 residues. Germline CDR1 SGHDN, CDR2 FVKESK. V lost 5 bases and J lost 2, with 14 bases in between.

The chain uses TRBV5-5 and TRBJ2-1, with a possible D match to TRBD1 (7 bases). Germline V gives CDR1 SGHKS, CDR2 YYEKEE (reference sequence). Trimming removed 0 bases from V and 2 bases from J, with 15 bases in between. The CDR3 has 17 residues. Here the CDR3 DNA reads TGTGCCAGCAGCTTGGTTGGAGGGGGCTCTACCTACAATGAGCAGTTCTTC. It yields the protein CASSLVGGGSTYNEQFF.

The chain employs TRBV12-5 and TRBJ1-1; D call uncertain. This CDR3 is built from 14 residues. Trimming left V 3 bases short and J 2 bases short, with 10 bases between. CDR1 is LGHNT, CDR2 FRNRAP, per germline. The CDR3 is CASGFQNPNTEAFF. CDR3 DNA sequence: TGTGCTAGTGGTTTCCAAAACCCTAACACTGAAGCTTTCTTT.

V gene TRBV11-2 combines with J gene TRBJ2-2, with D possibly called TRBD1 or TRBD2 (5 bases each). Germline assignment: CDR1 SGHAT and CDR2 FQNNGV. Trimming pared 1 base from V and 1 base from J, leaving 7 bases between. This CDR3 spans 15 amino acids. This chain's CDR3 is CASSLAGRNTGELFF. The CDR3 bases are TGTGCCAGCAGCTTAGCGGGGCGGAACACCGGGGAGCTGTTTTTT.

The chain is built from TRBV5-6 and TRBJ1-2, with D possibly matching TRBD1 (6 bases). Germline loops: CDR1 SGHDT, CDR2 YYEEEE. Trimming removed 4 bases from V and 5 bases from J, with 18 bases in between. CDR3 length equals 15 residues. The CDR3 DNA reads TGTGCCAGCAGCAGAGCCTCGGGGGCGGGGTATGGCTACACCTTC. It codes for CASSRASGAGYGYTF.

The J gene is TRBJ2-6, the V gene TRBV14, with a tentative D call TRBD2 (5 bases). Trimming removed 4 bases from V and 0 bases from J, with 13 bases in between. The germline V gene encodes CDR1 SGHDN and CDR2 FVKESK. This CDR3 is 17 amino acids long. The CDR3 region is CASSPLATPSGANVLTF. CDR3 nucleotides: TGTGCCAGCAGCCCTCTAGCAACCCCCTCTGGGGCCAACGTCCTGACTTTC.

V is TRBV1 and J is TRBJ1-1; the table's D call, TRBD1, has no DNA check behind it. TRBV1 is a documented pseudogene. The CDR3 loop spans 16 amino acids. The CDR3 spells CTSSQDRSTGDTEAFF. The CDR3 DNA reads TGCACCAGCAGCCAAGATCGTTCAACAGGGGATACTGAAGCTTTCTTT.

CDR3 residues: CASSARSGTGVYGYTF. The CDR3 DNA is TGTGCCAGCAGCGCAAGATCCGGGACAGGAGTGTACGGCTACACCTTC. The V and J genes are TRBV7-3 and TRBJ1-2, with 8 bases lining up with TRBD1. This CDR3 spans 16 amino acids. The J segment lost 8 bases and the V segment lost 5 bases, leaving 16 bases of the junction unmatched. CDR1 and CDR2 (germline): SGHTA, FQGTGA.

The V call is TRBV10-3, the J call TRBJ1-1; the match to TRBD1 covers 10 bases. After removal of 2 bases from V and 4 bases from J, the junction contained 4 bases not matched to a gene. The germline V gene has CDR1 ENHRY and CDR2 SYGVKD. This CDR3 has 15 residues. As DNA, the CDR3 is TGTGCCATCAGTGAGGCAGGACAGGGGGTCACTGAAGCTTTCTTT. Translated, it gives CAISEAGQGVTEAFF.

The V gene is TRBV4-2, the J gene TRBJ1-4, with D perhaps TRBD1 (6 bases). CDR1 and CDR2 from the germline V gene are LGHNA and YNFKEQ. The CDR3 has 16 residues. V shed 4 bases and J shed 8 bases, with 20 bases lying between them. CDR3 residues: CASSLDSGTRKEKLFF. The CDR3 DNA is TGTGCCAGCAGCCTGGATTCCGGGACACGGAAGGAAAAACTGTTTTTT.

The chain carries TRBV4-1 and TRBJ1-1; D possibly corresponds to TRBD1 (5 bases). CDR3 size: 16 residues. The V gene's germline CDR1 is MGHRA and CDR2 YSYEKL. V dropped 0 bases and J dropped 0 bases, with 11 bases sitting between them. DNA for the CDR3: TGCGCCAGCAGCCAAGAGGTGGGAGGGGTGAACACTGAAGCTTTCTTT. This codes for CASSQEVGGVNTEAFF.

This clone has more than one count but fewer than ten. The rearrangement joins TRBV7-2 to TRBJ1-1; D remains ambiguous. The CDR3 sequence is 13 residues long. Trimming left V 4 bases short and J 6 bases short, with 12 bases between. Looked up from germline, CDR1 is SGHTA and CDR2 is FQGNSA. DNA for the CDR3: TGTGCCAGCAGCTCACAAAATAGCCCTGAAGCTTTCTTT. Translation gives CASSSQNSPEAFF. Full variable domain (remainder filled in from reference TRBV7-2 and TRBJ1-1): GAGVSQSPSNKVTEKGKDVELRCDPISGHTALYWYRQSLGQGLEFLIYFQGNSAPDKSGLPSDRFSAERTGGSVSTLTIQRTQQEDSAVYLCASSSQNSPEAFFGQGTRLTVV.

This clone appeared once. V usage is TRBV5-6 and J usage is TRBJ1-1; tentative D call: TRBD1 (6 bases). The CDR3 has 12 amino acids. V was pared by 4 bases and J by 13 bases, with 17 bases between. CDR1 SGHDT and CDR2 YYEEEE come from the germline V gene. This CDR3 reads CASSPGDTFLFF. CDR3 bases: TGTGCCAGCAGCCCCGGGGACACATTCCTTTTCTTT. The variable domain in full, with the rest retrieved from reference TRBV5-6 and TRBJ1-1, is DAGVTQSPTHLIKTRGQQVTLRCSPKSGHDTVSWYQQALGQGPQFIFQYYEEEERQRGNFPDRFSGHQFPNYSSELNVNALLLGDSALYLCASSPGDTFLFFGQGTRLTVV.